This T cell receptor beta chain stems from a study of cytomegalovirus exposure and HLA in healthy donors. Study conclusions and caveats: Whilst most TCR sequences proved rare, a subset of public TCRs occurred across many donors.

Worth noting for this clone: As yet, its antigen is unknown.

The PCR made use of 60 Vbeta and 13 Jbeta primers. Generated by immunoSEQ multiplex PCR, the TCRdb table keeps only in-frame clones and is missing some. Counted here are 95,000 to 150,000 clones, approximately 65% occurring once; the ten biggest clones make up less than 2%. Input material: PBMCs. This TCR derives from a man in his late teens or twenties in good health and CMV-seronegative.

CDR3 loop: CASSIGGGLTGGYEQYF. Written as DNA, the CDR3 is TGTGCCAGTAGTATAGGGGGGGGGTTGACAGGGGGCTACGAGCAGTACTTC. This chain uses TRBV19 with TRBJ2-7, with 9 bases that match TRBD1. CDR1 is LNHDA and CDR2 is SQIVND in the germline V gene (reference sequence). J gave up 3 bases and V 1 base, and 10 bases lay outside the gene matches. This CDR3 has 17 residues.